Detailed here is one T cell receptor beta chain. The data derive from a study of T cell changes during pregnancy in multiple sclerosis. The CDR3 extends over 12 amino acids. CDR1 and CDR2 (germline): MNHEY, SVGAGI. Trimming took off 6 bases at V and 7 bases at J, with 7 bases between the two ends. Method: immunoSEQ multiplex PCR; TCRdb's copy keeps in-frame clones and lacks some. Of around 50,000 clones in the sample, 92% are singletons; the top ten hold roughly 0.2%. The rearrangement uses TRBV6-5 and TRBJ1-6; D call uncertain. The sequence came from a female donor with multiple sclerosis, enrolled in a pregnancy study. Sample: CD4+ T cells from peripheral blood mononuclear cells, taken in the second trimester of pregnancy. The CDR3 nucleotides read TGTGCCAGCAGCCGAGCCAATTCACCCCTCCACTTT. Translated: CASSRANSPLHF.